This T cell receptor beta chain stems from a study of blood T cell repertoires in COVID-19 (TCRdb year 2020). About the investigation overall: The collaborator samples originated in the United States, Italy and Spain and spanned the acute and convalescent phases of COVID-19. The repertoires were released in a freely available public database meant as a resource for research on the immune response to SARS-CoV-2. Where available, HLA class I and class II types were taken from metadata supplied by the sample provider and were not determined by assay-based typing. Deeply sampled blood TCRbeta repertoires from subjects exposed to, actively infected with, or recovered from COVID-19 were included in the dataset. Nearly every sample came with metadata listing a de-identified subject ID, COVID-19 status, age in years and sex. Samples came from the ongoing ImmuneRACE study (first 160 participants) plus 1,254 subjects from 6 global collaborators. The prospective study material was composed of cDNA or gDNA derived from T cells, B-cell-depleted T cells, or PBMCs.

Results and caveats for the whole study, not just this receptor: The amount of clinical and demographic metadata varied by source and participant and was provided uncurated.

In regard to this clone: Its antigen specificity is not known. There are no base qualities to consult, and no much larger clone falls within one base.

The immunoSEQ Assay, a bias-controlled multiplex PCR, was used to amplify TCRbeta CDR3 regions from genomic DNA. The paper's processing steps were these. Within the assay, amplification of reference gene primers was used to estimate how many nucleated cells each sample contained. To quantify the absolute abundance of each unique TCRbeta CDR3 rearrangement, sequence reads were collapsed and filtered. For each sample, productive Simpson clonality was calculated as the square root of Simpson's diversity index over productive rearrangements. Here the immuneACCESS table is served through TCRdb, limited to in-frame sequences with V and J called. Missing clones are a known gap in these copies; in checked studies unresolved V genes cover under half, and the rest lacks a known reason. That table gives V, J and clone size, and the DNA gave D and trimming. In this sample the table shows more than 300,000 clones, 90% to 95% of which occur a single time. 0.8% to 0.9% of the sample is taken by the ten largest.

In the prospective study, participants were about 18 to 95 years old, resided in 24 geographic areas of the United States, and were enrolled through a virtual design. To assign participants to cohorts, the prospective study relied on clinical history that participants themselves reported in a screening survey and a study questionnaire. A participant counted as exposed if, within 2 weeks of entering the study, that participant had been in contact with someone who had a PCR-confirmed or clinician-diagnosed COVID-19 case. In the prospective study, whole blood, serum and a nasopharyngeal or oropharyngeal swab were collected from each participant by mobile phlebotomists. Over an approximately two-month period, participants in the prospective study had the option of providing additional blood draws and questionnaires. Blood samples from the prospective study were shipped frozen or at room temperature prior to DNA extraction.

Specimen: PBMCs or T cells enriched from blood (not recorded which). This clonotype was sampled from a woman between 35 and 50 years old who had been exposed to COVID-19.

The CDR3: CASSLGFKSNNEQFF. The nucleotides are TGTGCCAGCAGCTTGGGTTTTAAGTCTAACAATGAGCAGTTCTTC. The chain employs TRBV5-8 and TRBJ2-1; the D gene remains uncertain. Spanning cysteine to phenylalanine, the CDR3 consists of 15 amino acids. Of the read, only the CDR3 DNA is kept; its 45 bases are in frame from base 1. V is pared back by 0 bases and J by 5 bases, with 12 bases lying between the germline termini. Based on the germline V gene, the CDR1 and CDR2 sequences are SGHTS and YDEGEE.